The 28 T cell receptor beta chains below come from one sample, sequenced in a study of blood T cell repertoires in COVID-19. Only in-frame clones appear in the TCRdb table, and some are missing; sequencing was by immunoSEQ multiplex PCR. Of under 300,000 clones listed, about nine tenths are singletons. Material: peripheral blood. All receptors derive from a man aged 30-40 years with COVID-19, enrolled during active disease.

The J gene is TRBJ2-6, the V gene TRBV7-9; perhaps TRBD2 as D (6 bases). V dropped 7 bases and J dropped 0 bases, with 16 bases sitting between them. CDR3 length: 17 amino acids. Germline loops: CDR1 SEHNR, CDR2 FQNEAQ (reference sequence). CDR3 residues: CASTTGGAPSGANVLTF. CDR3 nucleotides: TGTGCCAGCACCACTGGCGGGGCGCCCTCTGGGGCCAACGTCCTGACTTTC.

CDR3 bases: TGCGCCAGCACTCCTCGGGCAGGGGACACAGATACGCAGTATTTT. Its protein product is CASTPRAGDTDTQYF. V is TRBV5-1 and J is TRBJ2-3; TRBD1 is a possible D gene (6 bases). The germline CDR1 and CDR2 sequences are SGHRS and YFSETQ. The CDR3 length is 15 residues. Trimming removed 6 bases at V and 2 bases at J, with 16 bases between. The full variable domain, with the rest looked up from reference TRBV5-1 and TRBJ2-3, is KAGVTQTPRYLIKTRGQQVTLSCSPISGHRSVSWYQQTPGQGLQFLFEYFSETQRNKGNFPGRFSGRQFSNSRSEMNVSTLELGDSALYLCASTPRAGDTDTQYFGPGTRLTVL.

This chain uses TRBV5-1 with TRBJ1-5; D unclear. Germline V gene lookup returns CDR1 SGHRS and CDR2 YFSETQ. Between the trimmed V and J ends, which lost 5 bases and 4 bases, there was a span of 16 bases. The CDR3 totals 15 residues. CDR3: CASRPAYRPNQPQHF. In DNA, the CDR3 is TGCGCCAGCAGGCCCGCGTACAGACCAAATCAGCCCCAGCATTTT.

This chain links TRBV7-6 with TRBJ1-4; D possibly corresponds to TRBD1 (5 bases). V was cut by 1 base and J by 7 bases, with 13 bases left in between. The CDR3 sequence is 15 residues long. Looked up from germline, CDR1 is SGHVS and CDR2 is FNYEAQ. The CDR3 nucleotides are TGTGCCAGCAGCTTAGTATGGCAGGGTAGTGAAAAACTGTTTTTT. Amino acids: CASSLVWQGSEKLFF.

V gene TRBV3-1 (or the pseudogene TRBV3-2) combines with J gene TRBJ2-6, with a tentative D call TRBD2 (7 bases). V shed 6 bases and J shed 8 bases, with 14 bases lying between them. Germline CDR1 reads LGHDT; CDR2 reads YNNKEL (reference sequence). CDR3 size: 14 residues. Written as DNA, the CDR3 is TGTGCCAGCAGTTCCAGGGGAGGGACCAACGTCCTGACTTTC. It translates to CASSSRGGTNVLTF.

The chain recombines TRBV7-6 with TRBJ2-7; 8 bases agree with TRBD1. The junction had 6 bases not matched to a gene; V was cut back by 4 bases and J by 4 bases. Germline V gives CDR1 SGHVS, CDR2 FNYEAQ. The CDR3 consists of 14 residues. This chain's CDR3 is CASSSAGGSYEQYF. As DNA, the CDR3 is TGTGCCAGCAGCTCCGCAGGGGGCTCGTACGAGCAGTACTTC.

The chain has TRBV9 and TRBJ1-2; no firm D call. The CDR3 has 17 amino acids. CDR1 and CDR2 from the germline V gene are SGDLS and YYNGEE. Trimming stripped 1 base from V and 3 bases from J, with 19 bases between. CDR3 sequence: CASSVRPGGPGYYGYTF. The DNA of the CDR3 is TGTGCCAGCAGCGTACGTCCAGGAGGCCCGGGTTACTATGGCTACACCTTC.

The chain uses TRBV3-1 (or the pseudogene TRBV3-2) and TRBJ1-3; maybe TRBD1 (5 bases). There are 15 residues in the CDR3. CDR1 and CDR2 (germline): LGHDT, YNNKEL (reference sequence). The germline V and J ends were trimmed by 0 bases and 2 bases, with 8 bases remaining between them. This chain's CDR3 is CASSQDWTTGNTIYF. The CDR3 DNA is TGTGCCAGCAGCCAAGATTGGACAACTGGAAACACCATATATTTT.

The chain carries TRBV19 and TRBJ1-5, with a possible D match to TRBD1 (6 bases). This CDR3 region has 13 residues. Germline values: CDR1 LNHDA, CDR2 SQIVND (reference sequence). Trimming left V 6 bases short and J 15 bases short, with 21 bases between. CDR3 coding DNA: TGTGCCAGTAGCCCGAAATACGGGACACAGCCGCATTTT. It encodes CASSPKYGTQPHF. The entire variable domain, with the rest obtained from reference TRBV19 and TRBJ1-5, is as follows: DGGITQSPKYLFRKEGQNVTLSCEQNLNHDAMYWYRQDPGQGLRLIYYSQIVNDFQKGDIAEGYSVSREKKESFPLTVTSAQKNPTAFYLCASSPKYGTQPHFGDGTRLSIL.

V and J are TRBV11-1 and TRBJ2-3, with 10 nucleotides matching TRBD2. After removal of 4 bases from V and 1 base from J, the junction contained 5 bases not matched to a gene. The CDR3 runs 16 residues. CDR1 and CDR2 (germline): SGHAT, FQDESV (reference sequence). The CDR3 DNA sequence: TGTGCCAGCAGCTCGACTAGCGGGTTCCGCACAGATACGCAGTATTTT. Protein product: CASSSTSGFRTDTQYF.

The CDR3 sequence: CASSNRQAYEQYF. The CDR3, as DNA: TGTGCCAGCAGCAACAGACAGGCCTACGAGCAGTACTTC. This sequence joins TRBV11-2 and TRBJ2-7, with a weak D call TRBD1 (6 bases). The CDR3 is 13 residues long. Trimming left V 5 bases short and J 2 bases short, with 10 bases between. Germline-derived CDR1 and CDR2 are SGHAT and FQNNGV.

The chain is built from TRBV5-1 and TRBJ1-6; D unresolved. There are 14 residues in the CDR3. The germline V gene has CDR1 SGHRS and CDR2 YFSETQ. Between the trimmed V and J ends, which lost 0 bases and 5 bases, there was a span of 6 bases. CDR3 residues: CASSLAGNNSPLHF. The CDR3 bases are TGCGCCAGCAGCTTGGCCGGGAATAATTCACCCCTCCACTTT. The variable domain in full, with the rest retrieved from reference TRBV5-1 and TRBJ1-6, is KAGVTQTPRYLIKTRGQQVTLSCSPISGHRSVSWYQQTPGQGLQFLFEYFSETQRNKGNFPGRFSGRQFSNSRSEMNVSTLELGDSALYLCASSLAGNNSPLHFGNGTRLTVT.

Here the CDR3 reads CASSQDPGSNTGELFF. CDR3 DNA: TGCGCCAGCAGCCAAGATCCCGGGAGTAACACCGGGGAGCTGTTTTTT. The gene calls are TRBV4-1 and TRBJ2-2; perhaps TRBD2 as D (6 bases). Germline CDR1 is MGHRA and CDR2 is YSYEKL. CDR3 length: 16 amino acids. V lost 0 bases, J lost 2 bases, and 10 bases lay in between.

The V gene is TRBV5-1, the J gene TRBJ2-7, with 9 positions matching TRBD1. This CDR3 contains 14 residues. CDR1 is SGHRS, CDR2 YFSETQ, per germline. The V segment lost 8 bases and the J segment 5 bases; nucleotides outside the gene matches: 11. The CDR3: CASWAGTGTNEQYF. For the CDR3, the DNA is TGCGCCAGTTGGGCCGGGACAGGGACTAACGAGCAGTACTTC.

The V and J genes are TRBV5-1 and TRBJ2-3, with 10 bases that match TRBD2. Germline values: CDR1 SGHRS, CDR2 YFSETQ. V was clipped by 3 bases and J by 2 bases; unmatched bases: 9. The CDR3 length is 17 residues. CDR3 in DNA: TGCGCCAGCAGCTCCGGACTAGCGGCGATGCTCACAGATACGCAGTATTTT. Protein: CASSSGLAAMLTDTQYF. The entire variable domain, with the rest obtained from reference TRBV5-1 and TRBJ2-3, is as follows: KAGVTQTPRYLIKTRGQQVTLSCSPISGHRSVSWYQQTPGQGLQFLFEYFSETQRNKGNFPGRFSGRQFSNSRSEMNVSTLELGDSALYLCASSSGLAAMLTDTQYFGPGTRLTVL.

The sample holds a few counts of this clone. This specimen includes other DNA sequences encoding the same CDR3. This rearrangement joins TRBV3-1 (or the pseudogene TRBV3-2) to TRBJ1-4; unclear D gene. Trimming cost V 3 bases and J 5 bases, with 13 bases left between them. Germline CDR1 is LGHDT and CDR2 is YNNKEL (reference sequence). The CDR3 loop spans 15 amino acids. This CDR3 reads CASSQGAGGNEKLFF. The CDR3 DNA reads TGTGCCAGCAGCCAGGGCGCAGGCGGGAATGAAAAACTGTTTTTT.

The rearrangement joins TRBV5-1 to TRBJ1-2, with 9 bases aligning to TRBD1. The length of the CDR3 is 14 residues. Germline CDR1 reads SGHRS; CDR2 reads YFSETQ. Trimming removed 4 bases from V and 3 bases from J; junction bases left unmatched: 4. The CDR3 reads CASSRDRADYGYTF. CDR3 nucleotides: TGCGCCAGCAGCCGGGACAGGGCGGACTATGGCTACACCTTC.

The CDR3 DNA is TGCGCCAGCAGCGCCACCAGGGGAGCCGACAATTCACCCCTCCACTTT. Translation: CASSATRGADNSPLHF. The chain is built from TRBV5-1 and TRBJ1-6, with a tentative D call TRBD1 (6 bases). The CDR3 contains 16 residues. V lost 4 bases to trimming and J lost 7 bases, with 18 bases between them. Germline V gene lookup returns CDR1 SGHRS and CDR2 YFSETQ. The full variable domain, with the rest looked up from reference TRBV5-1 and TRBJ1-6, is KAGVTQTPRYLIKTRGQQVTLSCSPISGHRSVSWYQQTPGQGLQFLFEYFSETQRNKGNFPGRFSGRQFSNSRSEMNVSTLELGDSALYLCASSATRGADNSPLHFGNGTRLTVT.

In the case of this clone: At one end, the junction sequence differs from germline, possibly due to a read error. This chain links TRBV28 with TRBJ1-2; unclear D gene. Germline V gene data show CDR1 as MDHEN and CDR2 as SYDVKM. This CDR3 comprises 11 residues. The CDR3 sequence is CASSRENVSNF. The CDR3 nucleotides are TGTGCCAGCAGCCGCGAGAACGTCTCAAACTTC.

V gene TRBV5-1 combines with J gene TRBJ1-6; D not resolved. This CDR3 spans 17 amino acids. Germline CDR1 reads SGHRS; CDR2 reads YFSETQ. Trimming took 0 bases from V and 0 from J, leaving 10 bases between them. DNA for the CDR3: TGCGCCAGCAGCTTGGATCCGGGGAGCTCCTATAATTCACCCCTCCACTTT. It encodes CASSLDPGSSYNSPLHF.

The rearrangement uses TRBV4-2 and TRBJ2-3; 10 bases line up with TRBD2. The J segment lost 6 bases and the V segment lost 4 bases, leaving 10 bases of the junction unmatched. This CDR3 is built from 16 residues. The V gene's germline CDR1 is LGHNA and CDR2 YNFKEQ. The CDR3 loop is CASSPQERGGPDTQYF. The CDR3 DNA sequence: TGTGCCAGCAGCCCGCAGGAGCGGGGGGGCCCTGATACGCAGTATTTT.

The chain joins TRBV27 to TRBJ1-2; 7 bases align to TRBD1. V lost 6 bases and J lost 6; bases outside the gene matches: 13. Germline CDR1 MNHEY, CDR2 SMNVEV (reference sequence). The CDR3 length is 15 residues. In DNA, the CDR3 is TGTGCCAGCAGAGGGAGTAACAGGGGTCGCGATGGCTACACCTTC. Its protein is CASRGSNRGRDGYTF.

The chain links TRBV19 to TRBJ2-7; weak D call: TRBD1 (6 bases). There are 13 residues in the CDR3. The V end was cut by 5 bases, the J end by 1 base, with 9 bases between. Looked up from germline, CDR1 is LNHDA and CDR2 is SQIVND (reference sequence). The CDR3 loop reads CASSADRSYEQYF. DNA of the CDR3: TGTGCCAGTAGTGCGGACAGATCCTACGAGCAGTACTTC.

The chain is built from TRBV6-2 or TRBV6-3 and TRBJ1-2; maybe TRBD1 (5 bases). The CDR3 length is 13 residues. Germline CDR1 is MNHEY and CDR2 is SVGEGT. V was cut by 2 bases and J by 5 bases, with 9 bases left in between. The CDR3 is CASSYPTEYGYTF. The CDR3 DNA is TGTGCCAGCAGTTACCCGACAGAGTATGGCTACACCTTC.

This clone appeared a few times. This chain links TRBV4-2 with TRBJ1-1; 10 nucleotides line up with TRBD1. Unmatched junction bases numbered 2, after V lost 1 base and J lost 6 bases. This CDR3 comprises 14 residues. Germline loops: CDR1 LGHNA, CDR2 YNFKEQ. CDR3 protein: CASSQGDRGAEAFF. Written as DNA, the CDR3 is TGTGCCAGCAGCCAAGGGGACAGGGGCGCTGAAGCTTTCTTT.

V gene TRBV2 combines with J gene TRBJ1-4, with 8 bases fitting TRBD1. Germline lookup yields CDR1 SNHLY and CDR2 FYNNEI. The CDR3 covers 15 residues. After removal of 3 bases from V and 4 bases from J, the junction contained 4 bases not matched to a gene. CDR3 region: CASSDGTGGNEKLFF. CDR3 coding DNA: TGTGCCAGCAGTGATGGAACAGGGGGTAATGAAAAACTGTTTTTT.

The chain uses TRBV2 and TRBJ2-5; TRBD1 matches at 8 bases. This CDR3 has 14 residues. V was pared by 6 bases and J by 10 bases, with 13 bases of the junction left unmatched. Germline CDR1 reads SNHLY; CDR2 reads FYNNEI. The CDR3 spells CASRRRTGTEDQYF. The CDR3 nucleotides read TGTGCCAGCAGGCGTCGGACAGGGACGGAGGACCAGTACTTC.

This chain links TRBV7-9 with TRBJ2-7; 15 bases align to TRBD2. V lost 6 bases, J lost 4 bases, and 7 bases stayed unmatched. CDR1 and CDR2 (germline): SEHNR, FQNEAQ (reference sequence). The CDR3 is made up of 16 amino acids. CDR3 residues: CASRPGLAGGEYEQYF. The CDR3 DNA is TGTGCCAGCAGGCCGGGACTAGCGGGGGGAGAATACGAGCAGTACTTC.